Listed here is a single T cell receptor beta chain. Method: immunoSEQ multiplex PCR; TCRdb's copy keeps in-frame clones and lacks some. Of 160,000 or so clones in the sample, 92% were seen once. Trimming cost V 4 bases and J 1 base, with 11 bases left between them. Germline assignment: CDR1 MNHNY and CDR2 SVGAGI (reference sequence). CDR3 size: 15 residues. These data belong to a study of T cell responses to AZD1222 COVID-19 vaccine. The chain recombines TRBV6-6 with TRBJ1-5, with a tentative D call TRBD1 (6 bases). This clonotype was sampled from an adult who received the AZD1222 COVID-19 vaccine. Source: peripheral blood, taken 28 days after the second AZD1222 dose. The CDR3 loop is CASSWSQGSNQPQHF. CDR3 in DNA: TGTGCCAGCAGTTGGTCCCAGGGGAGCAATCAGCCCCAGCATTTT.